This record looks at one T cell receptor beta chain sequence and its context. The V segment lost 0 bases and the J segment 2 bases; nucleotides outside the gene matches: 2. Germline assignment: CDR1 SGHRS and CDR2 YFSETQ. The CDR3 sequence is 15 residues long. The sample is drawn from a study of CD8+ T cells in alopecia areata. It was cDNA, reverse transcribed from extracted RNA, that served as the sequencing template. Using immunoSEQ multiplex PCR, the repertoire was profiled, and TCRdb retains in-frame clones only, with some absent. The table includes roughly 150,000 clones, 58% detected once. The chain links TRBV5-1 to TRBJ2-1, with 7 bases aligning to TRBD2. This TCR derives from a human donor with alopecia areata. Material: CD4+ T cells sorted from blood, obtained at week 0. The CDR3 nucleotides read TGCGCCAGCAGCTTGGAAGCGGGGCCCTACAATGAGCAGTTCTTC. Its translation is CASSLEAGPYNEQFF.